The T cell receptor (beta chain) described here comes from a study of cytomegalovirus exposure and HLA in healthy donors. Primers: 60 Vbeta forward and 13 Jbeta reverse. TCRdb's copy holds only in-frame clones and misses some; the assay was immunoSEQ multiplex PCR. The table records about 160,000 clones, around three quarters of them present only once. Germline trimming cut 1 base from V and 5 bases from J; bases unmatched to any gene: 3. The germline V gene has CDR1 KGHSH and CDR2 LQKENI. The CDR3 has 14 amino acids. A note on this clone: Its antigen is unknown.

Whole-study findings and limits: In terms of immune exposure information, only CMV serostatus was available.

The source of this sequence is a man aged 25 to 40 in good health and CMV-seropositive. The rearrangement joins TRBV18 to TRBJ2-5; TRBD2 agrees at 8 bases. The sequenced sample was PBMCs. The CDR3, as DNA: TGTGCCAGCTCACCACGAAGCGGGGGTGAGACCCAGTACTTC. It yields the protein CASSPRSGGETQYF.